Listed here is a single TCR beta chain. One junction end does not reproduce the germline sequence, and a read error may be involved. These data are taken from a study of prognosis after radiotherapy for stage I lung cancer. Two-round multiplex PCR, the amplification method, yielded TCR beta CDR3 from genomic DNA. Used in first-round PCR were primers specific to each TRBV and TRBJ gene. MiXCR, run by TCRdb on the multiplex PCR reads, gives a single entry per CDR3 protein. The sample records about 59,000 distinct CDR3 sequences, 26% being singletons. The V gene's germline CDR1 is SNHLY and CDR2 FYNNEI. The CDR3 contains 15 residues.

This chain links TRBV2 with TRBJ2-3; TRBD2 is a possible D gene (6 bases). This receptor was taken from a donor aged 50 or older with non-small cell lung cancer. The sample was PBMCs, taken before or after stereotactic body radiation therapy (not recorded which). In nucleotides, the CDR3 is TGTGCCAGCAGTGTCGGGAGACCTGGCACACATACTCAGTATTTT. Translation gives CASSVGRPGTHTQYF.